The 7 T cell receptor beta chains below all came from one sample that was sequenced in a study of spatial heterogeneity in lung cancer. Points from the study as a whole: In tumors, expanded intratumoral alpha and beta TCR counts tracked mutation counts.

Time point indicated: sample taken at primary tumor resection. TCRdb itself ran the 5' RACE reads through MiXCR, one entry per CDR3 protein. There are roughly 5,700 distinct CDR3 sequences in the sample; 16% occur only once, and under 13% lies in the top ten. No antigen has been assigned to these receptors. The sequenced sample was lung tumor tissue, obtained at surgery. The receptors come from a male donor with early-stage non-small cell lung cancer.

By share, this clonotype counts as medium-sized. V and J are TRBV20-1 and TRBJ2-1; TRBD1 or TRBD2 may be the D gene (6 bases each). Germline V gene data show CDR1 as DFQATT and CDR2 as SNEGSKA (reference sequence). The CDR3 is 14 amino acids. V was pared by 8 bases and J by 3 bases, with 17 bases between. CDR3 sequence reads: CSTARGGRYNEQFF. The CDR3 nucleotides are TGCAGTACTGCCAGGGGAGGTCGCTACAATGAGCAGTTCTTC.

In its sample, this clonotype is medium-sized. V is TRBV6-1 and J is TRBJ2-2, with 7 bases identical to TRBD2. Losses at the gene ends were 6 bases for V and 2 bases for J; bases not matched to a gene: 12. Germline V lookup: CDR1 MNHNS, CDR2 SASEGT. The CDR3 runs 17 residues. The CDR3 coding sequence is TGTGCCAGCAGCGCCACTTGGTGGGAGGGCAACACCGGGGAGCTGTTTTTT. Protein sequence: CASSATWWEGNTGELFF.

This clonotype is labeled as medium-sized. The CDR3 sequence is CASSREVGVSSYEQYF. The CDR3, as DNA: TGTGCCAGCAGTAGGGAAGTTGGGGTTAGCTCCTACGAGCAGTACTTC. This chain connects TRBV6-5 to TRBJ2-7; D gene uncertain. Germline assignment: CDR1 MNHEY and CDR2 SVGAGI. The CDR3 has 16 residues. With 5 bases removed from V and 0 bases from J, the gap between germline ends came to 17 bases.

V is TRBV4-2 and J is TRBJ2-2; D gene uncertain. The CDR3 sequence is 14 residues long. The V gene's germline CDR1 is LGHNA and CDR2 YNFKEQ. Trimming removed 0 bases from V and 7 bases from J, with 9 bases in between. CDR3 residues: CASSQDLRSGELFF. DNA of the CDR3: TGTGCCAGCAGCCAAGATCTCCGAAGCGGGGAGCTGTTTTTT.

This clonotype is medium-sized in the sample. J is TRBJ1-1 and V is TRBV29-1; no firm D call. The CDR3 loop spans 15 amino acids. CDR1 is SQVTM and CDR2 is ANQGSEA in the germline V gene. Trimming removed 2 bases at V and 0 bases at J, with 13 bases between. In DNA, the CDR3 is TGCAGCGTTGAATATAGGGAGAGAATGAACACTGAAGCTTTCTTT. Amino acids: CSVEYRERMNTEAFF.

By proportion, this clonotype is medium-sized. One junction end disagrees with the germline gene, perhaps due to a read error. V and J are TRBV29-1 and TRBJ1-5; D not certain. The CDR3 totals 13 residues. The V gene's germline CDR1 is SQVTM and CDR2 ANQGSEA. In DNA, the CDR3 is TGCAGCATTGAGACGGAACGCAATCAGCCCCAGCATTTT. Encoded protein: CSIETERNQPQHF.

The rearrangement uses TRBV7-3 and TRBJ2-5; 9 nucleotides align to TRBD2. The CDR3 extends over 15 amino acids. Germline CDR1 SGHTA, CDR2 FQGTGA. Unmatched junction bases numbered 3, after V lost 2 bases and J lost 2 bases. This CDR3 reads CASSLGGGAQETQYF. The CDR3 nucleotides are TGTGCCAGCAGCTTAGGCGGGGGGGCACAAGAGACCCAGTACTTC.